One T cell receptor beta chain is described in this entry. Its antigen is not identified. These data belong to a study of beta chain features in type 1 diabetes. General study findings and limits: A definitive answer on HLA type influencing TCRB rearrangement was not reached here. Within each of all four CD4+ subsets, Type 1 diabetes patients had TCRB CDR3s that were moderately but significantly shorter.

CDR3 size: 13 residues. The V gene lost 5 bases and the J gene lost 2 bases, with 10 bases spanning the gap. Germline V gene data show CDR1 as SGHTA and CDR2 as FQGNSA. The entirety of the isolated RNA underwent reverse transcription, so expressed TCRB transcripts were sequenced. Clones were read by immunoSEQ multiplex PCR, and TCRdb kept only the in-frame ones, dropping some. The sample includes tens of thousands of clones, more than 45% seen only once; the top ten take 0.65% to 0.9%. This TCR was sampled from a man aged 30 to 45 with type 1 diabetes. V gene TRBV7-2 combines with J gene TRBJ2-7; D is perhaps TRBD1 (5 bases). The sequencing sample was made of central memory CD4+ T cells from blood. CDR3 coding DNA: TGTGCCAGCAGCATCCAGGGCACCTACGAGCAGTACTTC. As protein: CASSIQGTYEQYF.